This T cell receptor (beta chain) originates from a study of PD-L1 blockade in urothelial cancer. Across the whole study: Between 0 and 3 prior chemotherapy regimens had been given to patients. Blood was subjected to analysis at 3 weeks (second dose) and 6 weeks following treatment start.

Only in-frame clones appear in the TCRdb table, and some are missing; sequencing was by immunoSEQ multiplex PCR. Here the sample spans under 150,000 clones, around 89% being singletons. Time point in this sample: peripheral blood 6 weeks after treatment start. The diagnosis in patients was locally advanced or metastatic urothelial carcinoma. From germline, CDR1 is SGHNT and CDR2 YYREEE (reference sequence). This CDR3 has 15 amino acids. The junction had 5 bases not matched to a gene; V was cut back by 3 bases and J by 4 bases. Study findings and constraints: Enhanced expansion of tumor-associated blood clones at 3 weeks characterized durable-benefit patients.

About this clone itself: Its target is unknown.

The sequence came from a man aged 55 to 70 with urothelial cancer. The genes are TRBV5-4 and TRBJ2-3; 10 positions match TRBD2. The material sequenced was PBMCs, taken around atezolizumab (anti-PD-L1) treatment. In nucleotides, the CDR3 is TGTGCCAGCAGCTCAGCGGGGGGGTACTCAGATACGCAGTATTTT. Its protein is CASSSAGGYSDTQYF.